This TCR beta chain is from a study of PD-1 blockade in classical Hodgkin lymphoma (dated by TCRdb to the early 2020s). As for the study more broadly: Nivolumab dosing was 3 mg/kg intravenously every 2 weeks, continuing until either disease progression or unacceptable toxicity. A peripheral blood immune signature of response to PD-1 blockade in classical Hodgkin lymphoma was defined using TCR beta sequencing and CyTOF. The investigation overall reported the following: The study was restricted to a single clinical trial cohort, and the causes of repertoire differences, possibly disease activity or prior therapy, were left undefined. By C4D1, a significant rise was seen in CD4+ TCR diversity but not in CD8+ TCR diversity (p=0.0027 vs p=0.16), and the rise was most apparent among complete responders (p=0.02). Patients starting nivolumab less than 1 year after ASCT had lower diversity and were excluded from later analyses to avoid confounding by immune reconstitution. Baseline TCR diversity was reported to be lower in newly diagnosed patients than in healthy donors, and even lower in relapsed/refractory patients. Among trial patients, those achieving complete response had baseline diversity similar to that of newly diagnosed patients, while diversity was significantly lower in partial responders and progressors.

The cysteine opens and the phenylalanine closes a CDR3 of 13 amino acids. Solely the CDR3 DNA is kept, with 39 bases framed from the first base. Trimming costs V 7 bases and J 6 bases, and their ends lie 16 bases apart. Sequences MNHEY (CDR1) and SVGAGI (CDR2) are obtained from the germline V gene. Genomic DNA was extracted with the Qiagen DNeasy kit from unsorted PBMCs and from negatively selected CD4+ and CD8+ fractions. TCR beta CDR3 regions were subjected to amplification by immunoSEQ multiplex PCR with primers that anneal to V and J segments. Amplification bias was minimized using a synthetic immune receptor repertoire, and residual bias was removed computationally after sequencing. Per the source publication's procedure: Custom Python scripts were used to quantify repertoire diversity as the Shannon entropy index. Unsorted, CD4+ and CD8+ repertoires were examined separately, except in combined analyses, for which CD4+ and CD8+ sequences were merged in silico. Clonal expansion was defined as a frequency increase of at least 2-fold after treatment compared with C1D1, and clones undetected at baseline were assigned a pseudocount of 0.5. Clones with 0 or 1 copy at C1D1 were defined as singleton clones, while clones with 2 or more copies were defined as non-singleton clones. Clones expanded in unsorted samples were assigned a CD4+, CD8+ or unknown annotation through matching of protein sequences in sorted samples from the same patient. Diversity changes from C1D1 to C4D1 were tested in paired samples using Wilcoxon tests. As stored in TCRdb, this immuneACCESS dataset retains in-frame rearrangements with V and J assigned. A fraction of the clones does not appear; measured against another copy, unresolved V genes explain less than half of the discrepancy, and the remainder lacks a known reason. V, J and clone size were drawn from that table, and D and trimming were deduced from the DNA. The sample yields 10,000 to 15,000 clones; 65% to 90% were counted once. The top ten clones comprise around 25% of the sample.

The sample's time point label is to be understood as: cycle 1 day 1 (C1D1), immediately before nivolumab initiation. Relapse after autologous stem cell transplantation had occurred in all trial patients, and cohorts A, B and C were distinguished by prior brentuximab vedotin exposure. A total of around 59 patients with relapsed/refractory classical Hodgkin lymphoma made up the trial cohort, and each patient's best overall response was complete response, partial response or progressive disease. Trial patients were treated with single-agent nivolumab in the multi-cohort phase II CheckMate 205 trial. An independent review committee assessed best overall response by applying the 2007 International Working Group response criteria. Trial PBMCs were obtained immediately prior to nivolumab initiation (C1D1) and on therapy at cycle 2 day 1 and cycle 4 day 1. Peripheral blood was collected in 8 mL Vacutainer Cell Preparation Tubes, from which PBMCs were isolated by centrifugation and then cryopreserved.

Remarks on this clone: It has no known antigen specificity. No much larger clone is present one base from it, and per-base qualities are unavailable.

The clonotype originates from a human donor with classical Hodgkin lymphoma. This chain is built from TRBV6-5 and TRBJ2-7, with the identity of the D gene unclear. This sample comprised peripheral blood mononuclear cells (PBMCs), obtained at baseline. In nucleotide form, the sequence is TGTGCCAGCATGGATCAGAACCTCTTCGAGCAGTACTTC. Translated, it gives CASMDQNLFEQYF.